This T cell receptor beta chain came from a study of T cells in tumors after PD-1 blockade. Some clones are missing from TCRdb's copy, which holds only in-frame ones; the method was immunoSEQ multiplex PCR. This sample has roughly 48,000 clones, with roughly 80% found just once. The CDR3 runs 13 residues. The V end lost 6 bases, the J end lost 8 bases, and 16 bases lay between the germline ends. This receptor was obtained from a human donor with basal cell carcinoma. The chain employs TRBV12-3 or TRBV12-4 and TRBJ1-2; TRBD1 is a possible D gene (6 bases). Sequences were derived from PBMCs, sampled before anti-PD-1 treatment. The CDR3 sequence is CASSRGGAGGYTF. The CDR3 DNA reads as TGTGCCAGCAGCCGGGGGGGCGCGGGCGGCTACACCTTC.